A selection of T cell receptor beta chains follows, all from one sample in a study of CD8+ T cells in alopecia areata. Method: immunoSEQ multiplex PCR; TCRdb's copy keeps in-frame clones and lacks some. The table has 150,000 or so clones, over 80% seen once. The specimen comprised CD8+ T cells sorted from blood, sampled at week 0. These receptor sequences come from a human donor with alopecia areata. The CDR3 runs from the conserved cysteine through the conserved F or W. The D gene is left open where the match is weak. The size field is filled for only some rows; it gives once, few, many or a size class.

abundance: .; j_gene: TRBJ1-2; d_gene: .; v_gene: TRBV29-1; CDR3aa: CSAEERGAGGYTF; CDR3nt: TGCAGCGCGGAGGAGAGGGGAGCGGGCGGCTACACCTTC
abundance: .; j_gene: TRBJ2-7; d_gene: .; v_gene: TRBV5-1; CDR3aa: CASSLMSPLYEQYF; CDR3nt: TGCGCCAGCAGCTTGATGTCACCGTTATACGAGCAGTACTTC
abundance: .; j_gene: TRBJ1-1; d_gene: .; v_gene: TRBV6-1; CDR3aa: CASTEAFF; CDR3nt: TGTGCCAGCACTGAAGCTTTCTTT
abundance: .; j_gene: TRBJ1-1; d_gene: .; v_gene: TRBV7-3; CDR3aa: CASSLSTGTEAFF; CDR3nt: TGTGCCAGCAGCTTATCAACCGGGACTGAAGCTTTCTTT
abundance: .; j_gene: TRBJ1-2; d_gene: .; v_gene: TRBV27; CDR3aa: CASMQATTEGYTF; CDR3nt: TGTGCCAGCATGCAGGCAACCACAGAAGGCTACACCTTC
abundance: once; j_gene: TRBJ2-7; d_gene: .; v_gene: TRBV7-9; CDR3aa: CASSLKGQISSYEQYF; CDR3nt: TGTGCCAGCAGCTTAAAGGGCCAGATCTCCTCCTACGAGCAGTACTTC
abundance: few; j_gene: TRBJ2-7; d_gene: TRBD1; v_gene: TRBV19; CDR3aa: CASSPLVDRGTYEQYF; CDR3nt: TGTGCCAGTAGCCCTCTGGTGGACAGGGGAACCTACGAGCAGTACTTC
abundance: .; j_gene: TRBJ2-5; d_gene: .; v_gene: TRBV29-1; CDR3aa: CSAGGGKKETQYF; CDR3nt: TGCAGCGCCGGTGGAGGGAAAAAAGAGACCCAGTACTTC
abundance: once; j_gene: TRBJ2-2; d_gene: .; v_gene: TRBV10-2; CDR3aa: CASSSNRETPGELFF; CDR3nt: TGCGCCAGCAGTTCAAACAGGGAAACCCCCGGGGAGCTGTTTTTT
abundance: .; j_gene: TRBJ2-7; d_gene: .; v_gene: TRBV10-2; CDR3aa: CATRGTDSYEQYF; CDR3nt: TGCGCCACCAGAGGGACGGACTCCTACGAGCAGTACTTC
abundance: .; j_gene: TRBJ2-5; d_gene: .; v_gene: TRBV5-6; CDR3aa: CASTIGLETQYF; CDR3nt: TGTGCCAGCACCATCGGGTTAGAGACCCAGTACTTC
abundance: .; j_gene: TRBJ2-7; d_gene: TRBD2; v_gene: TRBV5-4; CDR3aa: CASSESGSWGEQYF; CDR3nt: TGTGCCAGCAGCGAAAGCGGGAGTTGGGGCGAGCAGTACTTC
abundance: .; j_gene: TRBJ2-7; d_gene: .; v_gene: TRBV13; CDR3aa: CATPQSGTYEQYF; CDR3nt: TGTGCCACCCCCCAGAGCGGAACCTACGAGCAGTACTTC
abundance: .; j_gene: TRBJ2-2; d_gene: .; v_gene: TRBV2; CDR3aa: CASSVPVTGELFF; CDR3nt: TGTGCCAGCAGTGTACCAGTCACCGGGGAGCTGTTTTTT
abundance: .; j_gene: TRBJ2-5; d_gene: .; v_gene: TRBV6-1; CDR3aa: CASSEVNPYQETQYF; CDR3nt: TGTGCCAGCAGTGAAGTCAACCCGTACCAAGAGACCCAGTACTTC
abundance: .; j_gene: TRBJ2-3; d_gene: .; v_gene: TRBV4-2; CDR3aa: CASSQDAGTTDTQYF; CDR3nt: TGTGCCAGCAGCCAAGACGCGGGGACCACAGATACGCAGTATTTT
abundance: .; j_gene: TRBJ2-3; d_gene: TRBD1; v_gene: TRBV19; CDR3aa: CASSRFTGTGETDTQYF; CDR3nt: TGTGCCAGTAGTCGATTTACTGGGACAGGGGAAACAGATACGCAGTATTTT
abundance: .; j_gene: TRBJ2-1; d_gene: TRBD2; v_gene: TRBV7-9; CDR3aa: CASRLAGVYEQFF; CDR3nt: TGTGCCAGCAGACTAGCGGGTGTCTATGAGCAGTTCTTC
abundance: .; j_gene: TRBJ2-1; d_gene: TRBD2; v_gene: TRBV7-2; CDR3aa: CASSIGLAGGGEEQFF; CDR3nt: TGTGCCAGCAGCATCGGACTAGCGGGGGGTGGCGAGGAGCAGTTCTTC
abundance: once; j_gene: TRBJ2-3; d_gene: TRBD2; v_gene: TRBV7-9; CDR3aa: CASELAVYTDTQYF; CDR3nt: TGTGCCAGCGAACTAGCGGTCTACACAGATACGCAGTATTTT
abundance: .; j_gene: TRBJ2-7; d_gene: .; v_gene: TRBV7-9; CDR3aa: CASSARDKPYEQYF; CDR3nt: TGTGCCAGCAGCGCCCGGGACAAGCCCTACGAGCAGTACTTC
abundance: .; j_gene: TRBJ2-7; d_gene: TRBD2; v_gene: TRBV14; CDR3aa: CASSQDGWGLAGDYEQYF; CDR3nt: TGTGCCAGCAGCCAAGATGGGTGGGGACTAGCGGGAGACTACGAGCAGTACTTC
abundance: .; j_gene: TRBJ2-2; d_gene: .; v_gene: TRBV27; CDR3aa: CASSFSLGELFF; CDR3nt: TGTGCCAGCAGCTTCTCGCTCGGGGAGCTGTTTTTT
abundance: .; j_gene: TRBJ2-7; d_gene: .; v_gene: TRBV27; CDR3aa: CASSPLTGEQYF; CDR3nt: TGTGCCAGCAGTCCCTTGACTGGCGAGCAGTACTTC
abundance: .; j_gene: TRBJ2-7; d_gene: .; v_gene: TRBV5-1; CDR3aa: CASSWVQGTNYEQYF; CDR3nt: TGCGCCAGCAGCTGGGTTCAAGGCACTAACTACGAGCAGTACTTC
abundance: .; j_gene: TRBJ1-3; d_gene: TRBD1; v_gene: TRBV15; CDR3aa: CATSKPGQGFIGGNTIYF; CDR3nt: TGTGCCACCAGCAAACCGGGACAGGGGTTCATTGGAGGAAACACCATATATTTT
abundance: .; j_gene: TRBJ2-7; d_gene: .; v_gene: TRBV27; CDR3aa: CATYAGYEQYF; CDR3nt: TGTGCCACGTACGCAGGGTACGAGCAGTACTTC
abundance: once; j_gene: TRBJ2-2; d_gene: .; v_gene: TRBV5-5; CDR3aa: CASTDPNLGGELFF; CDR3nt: TGTGCCAGCACCGATCCTAATCTCGGCGGGGAGCTGTTTTTT
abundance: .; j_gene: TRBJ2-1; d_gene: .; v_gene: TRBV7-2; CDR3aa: CASSWTSGDEQFF; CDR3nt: TGTGCCAGCAGCTGGACCTCCGGAGATGAGCAGTTCTTC
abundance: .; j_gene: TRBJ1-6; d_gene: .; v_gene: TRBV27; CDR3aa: CASSFEQGPNSPLHF; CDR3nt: TGTGCCAGCAGTTTCGAGCAGGGGCCAAATTCACCCCTCCACTTT